The sequence of this TCR beta chain was determined in a study of blood T cell repertoires in COVID-19. Study summary: Acute and convalescent COVID-19 samples came from the United States, Italy and Spain. Sources were T cells, B-cell-depleted T cells, or PBMCs; the material itself was cDNA or gDNA.

Germline CDR1 MDHEN, CDR2 SYDVKM. Trimming took off 10 bases at V and 0 bases at J, with 13 bases between the two ends. This CDR3 has 14 amino acids. Original methodology: Amplified reference gene primers provided the basis for estimating nucleated cell counts. The assay was immunoSEQ multiplex PCR, and TCRdb's table has in-frame clones only and misses some. That table gives V, J and clone size, and the DNA gave D and trimming. This sample has 270,000 or so clones, with 83% found just once. Specimen: peripheral blood. This TCR was recovered from a woman aged 45-65 years who had recovered from COVID-19. The chain carries TRBV28 and TRBJ2-4; weak D call: TRBD2 (5 bases). The CDR3 region is CATNPGLAKNIQYF. CDR3 nucleotides: TGTGCCACCAACCCGGGATTAGCCAAAAACATTCAGTACTTC. Filled out from reference TRBV28 and TRBJ2-4, the complete variable domain reads DVKVTQSSRYLVKRTGEKVFLECVQDMDHENMFWYRQDPGLGLRLIYFSYDVKMKEKGDIPEGYSVSREKKERFSLILESASTNQTSMYLCATNPGLAKNIQYFGAGTRLSVL.